The rows below give T cell receptor beta chains drawn from one sample of a study of regulatory T cells in long-lasting Graves disease. TCRdb re-called the multiplex PCR reads with MiXCR, one entry per CDR3 protein. Of around 450,000 distinct CDR3 sequences detected, around 16% appear once; the ten largest clones hold approximately 7.6%. A further study also used this sample, focusing on T cells in Graves' hyperthyroidism and ophthalmopathy.

The sequenced sample was peripheral blood mononuclear cells (PBMCs), obtained at new diagnosis, from a patient treated with antithyroid drugs. The receptor source for this set is a woman aged 35 to 49 with Graves disease. The CDR3 runs from the conserved cysteine through the conserved F or W. A D gene is named only where the DNA matches it firmly. Expanded clones are given a class, and other clones once, few, many or no size at all.

CDR3: CASSQDDRTPNSPLHF
DNA: TGTGCCAGCAGCCAAGACGACAGAACCCCCAATTCACCCCTCCACTTT
size: NA
J: TRBJ1-6
V: TRBV3-1
D: NA
length: 16

CDR3: CASSFNGAPQHF
DNA: TGTGCCAGCAGTTTCAACGGTGCGCCCCAGCATTTT
size: few
J: TRBJ1-5
V: TRBV27
D: NA
length: 12

CDR3: CSARDWGDEQYF
DNA: TGCAGTGCTAGAGATTGGGGTGACGAGCAGTACTTC
size: NA
J: TRBJ2-7
V: TRBV20-1
D: NA
length: 12

CDR3: CASYLAGTDTQYF
DNA: TGTGCCAGCTACTTGGCGGGGACAGATACGCAGTATTTT
size: many
J: TRBJ2-3
V: TRBV28
D: NA
length: 13

CDR3: CASSLSRTGGFYGYTF
DNA: TGTGCCAGCAGTTTATCGCGGACAGGGGGTTTCTATGGCTACACCTTC
size: NA
J: TRBJ1-2
V: TRBV28
D: TRBD1
length: 16

CDR3: CASGLELAEQFF
DNA: TGTGCTAGTGGTTTGGAACTAGCCGAGCAGTTCTTC
size: few
J: TRBJ2-1
V: TRBV12-5
D: NA
length: 12

CDR3: CASSRGVLTYEQYF
DNA: TGTGCCAGTAGTCGGGGAGTCCTAACCTACGAGCAGTACTTC
size: few
J: TRBJ2-7
V: TRBV19
D: NA
length: 14

CDR3: CASSLEVPSYNEQFF
DNA: TGCGCCAGCAGCTTGGAGGTGCCTTCCTACAATGAGCAGTTCTTC
size: many
J: TRBJ2-1
V: TRBV5-1
D: NA
length: 15

CDR3: CASSLAAGEGKSYEQYF
DNA: TGTGCCAGCAGCTTAGCGGCCGGGGAGGGCAAGTCCTACGAGCAGTACTTC
size: few
J: TRBJ2-7
V: TRBV7-9
D: TRBD2
length: 17

CDR3: CASGAGQGQETQYF
DNA: TGTGCTAGTGGTGCCGGACAGGGCCAAGAGACCCAGTACTTC
size: many
J: TRBJ2-5
V: TRBV12-5
D: TRBD1
length: 14

CDR3: CSARVGSGNTDTQYF
DNA: TGCAGTGCTAGAGTGGGTAGCGGGAATACAGATACGCAGTATTTT
size: NA
J: TRBJ2-3
V: TRBV20-1
D: TRBD2
length: 15

CDR3: CASSRGPNSPLHF
DNA: TGTGCCAGCAGCAGGGGGCCAAATTCACCCCTCCACTTT
size: once
J: TRBJ1-6
V: TRBV6-1
D: TRBD1
length: 13

CDR3: CSASRNSGNTIYF
DNA: TGCAGTGCTAGTCGGAACTCTGGAAACACCATATATTTT
size: few
J: TRBJ1-3
V: TRBV20-1
D: NA
length: 13

CDR3: CASRRGTGASEQYF
DNA: TGTGCCAGTCGTCGGGGGACAGGGGCGTCCGAGCAGTACTTC
size: few
J: TRBJ2-7
V: TRBV7-9
D: TRBD1
length: 14

CDR3: CASSGLSSGNTIYF
DNA: TGTGCCAGCAGTGGGCTTAGCTCTGGAAACACCATATATTTT
size: many
J: TRBJ1-3
V: TRBV11-2
D: NA
length: 14

CDR3: CASSYPTGVLLGTGELFF
DNA: TGTGCCAGCAGTTACCCGACAGGAGTGCTATTGGGCACCGGGGAGCTGTTTTTT
size: NA
J: TRBJ2-2
V: TRBV6-5
D: NA
length: 18

CDR3: CASSPDRVGQETQYF
DNA: TGCGCCAGCAGTCCCGACAGGGTCGGGCAAGAGACCCAGTACTTC
size: many
J: TRBJ2-5
V: TRBV5-1
D: TRBD1
length: 15

CDR3: CASRNGGGAQPQHF
DNA: TGTGCCAGCAGAAACGGGGGGGGTGCTCAGCCCCAGCATTTT
size: many
J: TRBJ1-5
V: TRBV6-1
D: NA
length: 14

CDR3: CASSIDIGANGYTF
DNA: TGTGCCAGTAGTATAGATATAGGGGCGAATGGCTACACCTTC
size: few
J: TRBJ1-2
V: TRBV19
D: NA
length: 14

CDR3: CASTGGAGASPGSYNEQFF
DNA: TGTGCCAGCACCGGTGGGGCAGGGGCAAGTCCTGGCTCCTACAATGAGCAGTTCTTC
size: NA
J: TRBJ2-1
V: TRBV18
D: NA
length: 19

CDR3: CASSLWDRRAYEQYF
DNA: TGTGCCAGCAGCTTGTGGGACAGGAGAGCCTACGAGCAGTACTTC
size: many
J: TRBJ2-7
V: TRBV5-6
D: TRBD1
length: 15

CDR3: CASSSRDYEQYF
DNA: TGTGCCAGCAGCTCCCGGGACTACGAGCAGTACTTC
size: many
J: TRBJ2-7
V: TRBV11-2
D: NA
length: 12

CDR3: CASSLTVLAETYNEQFF
DNA: TGTGCCAGCAGCTTAACGGTACTAGCGGAGACCTACAATGAGCAGTTCTTC
size: once
J: TRBJ2-1
V: TRBV7-9
D: TRBD2
length: 17

CDR3: CASSSPAVLEQFF
DNA: TGTGCCAGCAGTTCCCCCGCAGTCCTTGAGCAGTTCTTC
size: few
J: TRBJ2-1
V: TRBV12-3/TRBV12-4
D: NA
length: 13

CDR3: CASSLGRGQPQHF
DNA: TGTGCCAGCAGTTTAGGGAGAGGACAGCCCCAGCATTTT
size: many
J: TRBJ1-5
V: TRBV12-3/TRBV12-4
D: NA
length: 13

CDR3: CASSLLAREQFF
DNA: TGTGCCAGCAGTTTGTTAGCACGTGAGCAGTTCTTC
size: many
J: TRBJ2-1
V: TRBV28
D: NA
length: 12